This entry lists 23 T cell receptor beta chains sequenced from one sample in a study of Graves' ophthalmopathy and Graves' hyperthyroidism. Amplification of TCR beta CDR3 regions used RNA transcripts. First-round RT-PCR employed HTBI primers, with a second-round multiplex PCR after it. Each CDR3 protein gets one entry after TCRdb re-called the multiplex PCR reads with MiXCR. Here the sample spans about 640,000 distinct CDR3 sequences, roughly 39% being singletons. The sample taken for sequencing was peripheral blood. The receptors were sampled from an adult man with Graves' ophthalmopathy.

This clonotype was counted many times. CDR3 nucleotides: TGTGCCAGCAGCCGAGGACCCTTCTACGAGCAGTACTTC. This gives the protein CASSRGPFYEQYF. The genes are TRBV7-9 and TRBJ2-7; no clear D gene. From germline, CDR1 is SEHNR and CDR2 FQNEAQ (reference sequence). There are 13 residues in the CDR3. The V gene lost 5 bases and the J gene lost 3 bases, with 11 bases spanning the gap.

This rearrangement joins TRBV29-1 to TRBJ2-7; possible D gene TRBD2, 5 bases. Trimming took 8 bases from V and 0 from J, leaving 11 bases between them. Looked up from germline, CDR1 is SQVTM and CDR2 is ANQGSEA. The CDR3 is made up of 12 amino acids. In DNA form, the CDR3 reads TGCAGCCCCCGGGGTGCCTCCTACGAGCAGTACTTC. It specifies CSPRGASYEQYF.

This clonotype appeared many times. The CDR3 region has the DNA TGTGCCAGCAGAACCGGGGCTGAAGCTTTCTTT. This codes for CASRTGAEAFF. This sequence joins TRBV7-9 and TRBJ1-1; D unresolved. V dropped 6 bases and J dropped 6 bases, with 8 bases sitting between them. The length of the CDR3 is 11 residues. Germline V gene data show CDR1 as SEHNR and CDR2 as FQNEAQ (reference sequence).

For this clonotype: A read error is possible here, since a much larger clone lies one base away. J is TRBJ1-2 and V is TRBV25-1; a weak D match, TRBD1 (5 bases). The germline gives CDR1 MGHDK, CDR2 SYGVNS. The CDR3 is made up of 14 amino acids. Trimming removed 6 bases at V and 1 base at J, with 12 bases between. The CDR3 sequence: CASSQDGGNYGYTF. The CDR3, as DNA: TGTGCCAGCAGCCAAGATGGGGGTAACTATGGCTACACCTTC.

This clonotype showed up many times. CDR3 residues: CATSRGGLGNQPQHF. The CDR3 DNA reads as TGTGCCACCAGCAGGGGGGGGTTAGGCAATCAGCCCCAGCATTTT. The gene calls are TRBV15 and TRBJ1-5; a possible D gene is TRBD1 (5 bases). CDR1 and CDR2 (germline): LNHNV, YYDKDF (reference sequence). The CDR3 has 15 residues. V was shortened by 3 bases and J by 2 bases, with 11 bases between the two germline ends.

Details on this clonotype: A much larger clonotype is one base distant, so this may be a read error. The conserved closing phenylalanine or tryptophan is absent in this CDR3, likely reflecting a read error. Because the CDR3's place on the DNA is in doubt, the DNA is left out and the CDR3 is given as listed by TCRdb. The chain combines TRBV10-3 with TRBJ2-7; the table's D call, TRBD1, has no DNA check behind it. CDR1 and CDR2 from the germline V gene are ENHRY and SYGVKD. Counting both end residues, the CDR3 totals 12 amino acids. CDR3 sequence reads: CATRPTQDGQTL.

This clonotype was recorded many times. The rearrangement joins TRBV11-2 to TRBJ1-3, with D unclear. There are 14 residues in the CDR3. Germline lookup yields CDR1 SGHAT and CDR2 FQNNGV. Trimming cost V 4 bases and J 3 bases, with 10 bases left between them. The CDR3 protein is CASSSRPDGNTIYF. The CDR3 bases are TGTGCCAGCAGCTCGCGTCCAGATGGAAACACCATATATTTT.

Concerning this clonotype: The conserved closing phenylalanine or tryptophan is absent in this CDR3, likely reflecting a read error. The J gene is TRBJ1-5, the V gene TRBV10-3; D is unresolved. V was cut by 2 bases and J by 11 bases, with 13 bases left in between. Looked up from germline, CDR1 is ENHRY and CDR2 is SYGVKD. The CDR3 totals 13 residues. The CDR3 DNA sequence: TGTGCCATCAGTGAGGGAATCCAAGAGACCCAGCATCTT. Translated: CAISEGIQETQHL.

The count of this clonotype is one. A junction end diverges from the germline sequence, so it may reflect a read error. The gene calls are TRBV7-2 and TRBJ2-2; 11 positions match TRBD1. Per germline, CDR1 SGHTA and CDR2 FQGNSA. This CDR3 spans 16 amino acids. DNA of the CDR3: TGCGCCAGCAGGCCCGGGACAGGGGGAGACACCGGGGAGCTGTTTTTT. This codes for CASRPGTGGDTGELFF.

V usage is TRBV12-5 and J usage is TRBJ2-2; 9 nucleotides match TRBD1. The CDR3 has 17 amino acids. Germline CDR1 and CDR2: LGHNT and FRNRAP. The CDR3 DNA follows: TGTGCCAGCAGTTCCCTACAGGGGGCCTTTGGCACCGGGGAGCTGTTTTTT. This sequence encodes CASSSLQGAFGTGELFF. The entire variable domain, with the rest obtained from reference TRBV12-5 and TRBJ2-2, is as follows: DARVTQTPRHKVTEMGQEVTMRCQPILGHNTVFWYRQTMMQGLELLAYFRNRAPLDDSGMPKDRFSAEMPDATLATLKIQPSEPRDSAVYFCASSSLQGAFGTGELFFGEGSRLTVL.

In this sample, this clonotype turned up a few times. A much larger clone lies a single base off, so this may be a read error. The missing conserved phenylalanine or tryptophan at the end of this CDR3 makes a read error likely. This rearrangement joins TRBV7-9 to TRBJ1-2; 7 nucleotides match TRBD1. Germline V gives CDR1 SEHNR, CDR2 FQNEAQ (reference sequence). V lost 0 bases, J lost 4 bases, and 5 bases stayed unmatched. The CDR3 sequence is 15 residues long. The CDR3 loop reads CASSLARTGPYGYTL. The CDR3 DNA sequence: TGTGCCAGCAGCTTAGCAAGGACAGGACCCTATGGCTACACCCTC.

The chain couples TRBV24-1 to TRBJ1-1; 10 bases are a match to TRBD1. This CDR3 contains 16 residues. The germline gives CDR1 KGHDR, CDR2 SFDVKD. V shed 11 bases and J 3 bases; nucleotides not matched to a gene: 14. The CDR3, as DNA: TGTGCCAGCAGGTATTCCGGGACAGGGGCGGACACTGAAGCTTTCTTT. It specifies CASRYSGTGADTEAFF.

This clonotype has at least ten counts. This rearrangement joins TRBV7-9 to TRBJ2-5; 7 nucleotides align to TRBD1. The germline gives CDR1 SEHNR, CDR2 FQNEAQ (reference sequence). The CDR3 totals 11 residues. The J segment lost 5 bases and the V segment lost 11 bases, leaving 5 bases of the junction unmatched. The DNA for the CDR3 is TGTGCCGGACAGGACGCCGAGACCCAGTACTTC. This codes for CAGQDAETQYF.

Concerning this clonotype: A single base separates this from a much larger clone, so it may be a read error. The V and J genes are TRBV20-1 and TRBJ2-5; D possibly uses TRBD1 or TRBD2 (6 bases each). This CDR3 contains 15 residues. Deletions cut 5 bases from V and 5 bases from J, with 21 bases between. Per germline, CDR1 DFQATT and CDR2 SNEGSKA (reference sequence). The CDR3 DNA sequence: TGCAGTGCTTGGGCCAAGGGGGGCTCCAGGGAGACCCAGTACTTC. This translates into CSAWAKGGSRETQYF.

This clonotype has at least ten counts. The chain is built from TRBV2 and TRBJ1-5; TRBD1 might be the D (5 bases). Per germline, CDR1 SNHLY and CDR2 FYNNEI. The CDR3 has 14 residues. Between the trimmed V and J ends, which lost 6 bases and 1 base, there was a span of 10 bases. The CDR3 nucleotides read TGTGCCAGCAGAAGACAGATGAGCAATCAGCCCCAGCATTTT. Translating it yields CASRRQMSNQPQHF.

The genes are TRBV12-3 or TRBV12-4 and TRBJ1-6; 10 nucleotides match TRBD1. Germline trimming cut 4 bases from V and 9 bases from J; bases unmatched to any gene: 3. This CDR3 spans 14 amino acids. The CDR3 region is CASSSGTGVSPLHF. The CDR3 DNA sequence: TGTGCCAGCAGTTCCGGGACAGGGGTTTCACCCCTCCACTTT.

This chain uses TRBV5-5 with TRBJ2-5; TRBD2 might be the D (6 bases). Trimming shortened V by 2 bases and J by 9 bases, and 17 bases separated the two germline ends. This CDR3 contains 14 residues. Germline loops: CDR1 SGHKS, CDR2 YYEKEE (reference sequence). CDR3 in amino acids: CASSFGGGSGPQYF. CDR3 DNA: TGTGCCAGCAGCTTCGGGGGTGGATCAGGGCCCCAGTACTTC. The variable domain in full, completed from reference TRBV5-5 and TRBJ2-5, reads DAGVTQSPTHLIKTRGQQVTLRCSPISGHKSVSWYQQVLGQGPQFIFQYYEKEERGRGNFPDRFSARQFPNYSSELNVNALLLGDSALYLCASSFGGGSGPQYFGPGTRLLVL.

CDR3 nucleotides: TGTGCCAGCAGCTTAGGAATTTACACTGAAGCTTTCTTT. This translates into CASSLGIYTEAFF. V gene TRBV11-2 combines with J gene TRBJ1-1; D not resolved. The CDR3 loop spans 13 amino acids. Germline CDR1 reads SGHAT; CDR2 reads FQNNGV. The V and J ends lost 1 base and 3 bases respectively, with 6 bases between them. Full variable domain (rest looked up from reference TRBV11-2 and TRBJ1-1): EAGVAQSPRYKIIEKRQSVAFWCNPISGHATLYWYQQILGQGPKLLIQFQNNGVVDDSQLPKDRFSAERLKGVDSTLKIQPAKLEDSAVYLCASSLGIYTEAFFGQGTRLTVV.

The rearrangement joins TRBV7-3 to TRBJ2-7, with 9 bases fitting TRBD2. The CDR3 spans 14 residues. Unmatched junction bases numbered 4, after V lost 2 bases and J lost 5 bases. Germline CDR1 reads SGHTA; CDR2 reads FQGTGA. The CDR3 DNA reads TGTGCCAGCAGCTTAGGGGGACTAGCCCACGAGCAGTACTTC. This gives the protein CASSLGGLAHEQYF.

The CDR3 nucleotides read TGCAGCGTTGTGGTCACGAGGGACACTGAAGCTTTCTTT. Its translation is CSVVVTRDTEAFF. The chain employs TRBV29-1 and TRBJ1-1; D call uncertain. Trimming removed 4 bases at V and 3 bases at J, with 12 bases between. Germline CDR1 reads SQVTM; CDR2 reads ANQGSEA. The CDR3 extends over 13 amino acids.

This clonotype occurred many times. The V and J genes are TRBV4-1 and TRBJ1-4; D is possibly TRBD1 (5 bases). V was trimmed by 4 bases and J by 7 bases, leaving 22 bases between them. CDR3 size: 17 residues. CDR1 is MGHRA, CDR2 YSYEKL, per germline. The CDR3, as DNA: TGCGCCAGCAGCCCGCAATACCCTATATTGGGGGGTGAAAAACTGTTTTTT. This translates into CASSPQYPILGGEKLFF.

The chain couples TRBV25-1 to TRBJ1-3, with D tentatively TRBD1 (6 bases). Germline V gene lookup returns CDR1 MGHDK and CDR2 SYGVNS. V was shortened by 6 bases and J by 0 bases, with 27 bases between the two germline ends. This CDR3 is built from 20 residues. The CDR3 DNA sequence: TGTGCCAGCAGCGTTGAGTACAGGGAGAGTTCCGCCGTCTCTGGAAACACCATATATTTT. It specifies CASSVEYRESSAVSGNTIYF.

The V gene is TRBV7-2, the J gene TRBJ1-4, with D maybe TRBD1 (5 bases). The CDR3 consists of 16 residues. Trimming stripped 5 bases from V and 6 bases from J, with 19 bases between. Germline CDR1 reads SGHTA; CDR2 reads FQGNSA. CDR3 in amino acids: CASSMGLAGVDEKLFF. The CDR3 nucleotides are TGTGCCAGCAGCATGGGACTAGCGGGAGTAGATGAAAAACTGTTTTTT.